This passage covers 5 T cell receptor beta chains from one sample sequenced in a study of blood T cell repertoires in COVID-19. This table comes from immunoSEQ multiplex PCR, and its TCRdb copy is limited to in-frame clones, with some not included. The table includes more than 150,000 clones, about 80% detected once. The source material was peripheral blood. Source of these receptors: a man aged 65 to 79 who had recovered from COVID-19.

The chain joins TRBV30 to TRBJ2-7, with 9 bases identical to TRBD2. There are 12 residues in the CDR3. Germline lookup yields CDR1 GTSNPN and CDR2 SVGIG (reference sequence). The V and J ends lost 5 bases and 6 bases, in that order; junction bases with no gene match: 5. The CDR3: CAWGGLAFEQYF. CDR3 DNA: TGTGCCTGGGGGGGACTAGCCTTCGAGCAGTACTTC.

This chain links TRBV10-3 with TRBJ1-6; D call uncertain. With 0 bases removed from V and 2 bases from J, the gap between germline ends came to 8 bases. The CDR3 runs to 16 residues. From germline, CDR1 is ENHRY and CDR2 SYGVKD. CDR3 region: CAISESSSTYNSPLHF. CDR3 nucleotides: TGTGCCATCAGTGAGTCGAGTAGTACCTATAATTCACCCCTCCACTTT.

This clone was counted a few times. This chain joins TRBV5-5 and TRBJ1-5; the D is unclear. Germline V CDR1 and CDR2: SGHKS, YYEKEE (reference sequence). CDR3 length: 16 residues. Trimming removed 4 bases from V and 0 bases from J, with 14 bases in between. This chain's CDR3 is CASSPQVQISNQPQHF. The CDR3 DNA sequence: TGTGCCAGCAGCCCCCAGGTTCAGATTAGCAATCAGCCCCAGCATTTT.

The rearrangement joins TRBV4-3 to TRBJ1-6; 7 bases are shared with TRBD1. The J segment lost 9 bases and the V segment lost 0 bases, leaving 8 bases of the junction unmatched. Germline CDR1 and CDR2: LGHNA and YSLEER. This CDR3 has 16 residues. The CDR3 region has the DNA TGCGCCAGCAGCCAAGATGGGACAGCCTTCAGTTCACCCCTCCACTTT. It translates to CASSQDGTAFSSPLHF.

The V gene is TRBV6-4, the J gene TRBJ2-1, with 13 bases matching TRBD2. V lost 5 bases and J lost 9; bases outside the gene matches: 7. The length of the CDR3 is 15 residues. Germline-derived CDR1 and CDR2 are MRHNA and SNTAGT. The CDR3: CASSTGTSGTAEQFF. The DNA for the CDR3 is TGTGCCAGCAGTACCGGGACTAGCGGGACCGCTGAGCAGTTCTTC.